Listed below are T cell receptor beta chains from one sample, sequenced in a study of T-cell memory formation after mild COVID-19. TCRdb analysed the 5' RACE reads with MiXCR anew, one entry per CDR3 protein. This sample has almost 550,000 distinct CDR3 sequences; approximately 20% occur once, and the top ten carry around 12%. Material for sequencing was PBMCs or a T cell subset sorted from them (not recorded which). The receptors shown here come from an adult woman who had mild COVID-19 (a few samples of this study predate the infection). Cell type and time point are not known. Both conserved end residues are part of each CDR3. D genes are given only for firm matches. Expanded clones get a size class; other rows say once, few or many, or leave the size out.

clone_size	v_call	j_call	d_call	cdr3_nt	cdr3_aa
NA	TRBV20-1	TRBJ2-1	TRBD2	TGCAGTGCTAGAGATCGACTAGCGGGAGGTCCCTACAATGAGCAGTTCTTC	CSARDRLAGGPYNEQFF
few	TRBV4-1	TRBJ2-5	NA	TGCGCCAGCAGCCAGTCCACAGGGTACCAAGAGACCCAGTACTTC	CASSQSTGYQETQYF
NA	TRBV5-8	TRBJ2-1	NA	TGTGCCAGCAGCCGCCGGGCGGGGCTATACAATGAGCAGTTCTTC	CASSRRAGLYNEQFF
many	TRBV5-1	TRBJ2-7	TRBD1	TGCGCCAGCAGAGAACGGGGACAGTCTTCCTACGAGCAGTACTTC	CASRERGQSSYEQYF
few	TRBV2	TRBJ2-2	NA	TGTGCCAGCAGCCCTGTCCGGCTGGCGAACACCGGGGAGCTGTTTTTT	CASSPVRLANTGELFF
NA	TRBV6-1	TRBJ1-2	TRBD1	TGTGCCAGCAGTGACCGTGAGAGGGGGCTCTATGGCTACACCTTC	CASSDRERGLYGYTF
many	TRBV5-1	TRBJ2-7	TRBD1	TGCGCCACACAAACCGGGACAGGAACCTACGAGCAGTACTTC	CATQTGTGTYEQYF
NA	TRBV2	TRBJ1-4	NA	TGTGCCAGCAGTGAAGCGCTTCGGGCAATTGAAAAACTGTTTTTT	CASSEALRAIEKLFF
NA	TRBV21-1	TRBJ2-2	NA	TGTGCCAGCTTGCTAGCGGGAGGGCCGACCGGGGAGCTGTTTTTT	CASLLAGGPTGELFF
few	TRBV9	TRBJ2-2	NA	TGTGCCAGCAGCGTAGCGGGGCGGCACGGGGAGCTGTTTTTT	CASSVAGRHGELFF
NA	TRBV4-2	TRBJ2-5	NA	TGTGCCAGCAGCCTCGACCAAAGCGAGACCCAGTACTTC	CASSLDQSETQYF
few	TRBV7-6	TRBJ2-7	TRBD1	TGTGCCAGCAGGTCAGGACAGGGAGCGAACTACGAGCAGTACTTC	CASRSGQGANYEQYF
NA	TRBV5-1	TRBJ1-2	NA	TGCGCCAGCAGCTACGGGACCGTGAAGGACTATGGCTACACCTTC	CASSYGTVKDYGYTF
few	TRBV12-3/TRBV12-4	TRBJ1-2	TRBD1	TGTGCCAGCAGCTCCGGGACAGTCTATGGCTACACCTTC	CASSSGTVYGYTF
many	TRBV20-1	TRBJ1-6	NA	TGCAGTGCTAGGGTAACCTATAATTCACCCCTCCACTTT	CSARVTYNSPLHF
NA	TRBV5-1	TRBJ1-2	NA	TGCGCCAGCAGCTTAAATGGTATGGTTGGCTACACCTTC	CASSLNGMVGYTF
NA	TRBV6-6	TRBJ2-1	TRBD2	TGTGCCAGCAGTTACTCGGGCGGGAGCTACGGTGAGCAGTTCTTC	CASSYSGGSYGEQFF